What follows are 26 T cell receptor beta chains derived from one specimen sequenced in a study of cytomegalovirus exposure and HLA in healthy donors. The PCR made use of 60 Vbeta and 13 Jbeta primers. Sequencing used immunoSEQ multiplex PCR; TCRdb keeps in-frame clones, though not all of them. This sample has 210,000 or so clones, with 77% found just once. Specimen: PBMCs. The source of these receptors is a woman aged 60-75 years in good health and CMV-seropositive.

V and J are TRBV12-5 and TRBJ2-7, with TRBD2 matching 15 bases. Trimming removed 2 bases from V and 6 bases from J; junction bases left unmatched: 2. The germline CDR1 and CDR2 sequences are LGHNT and FRNRAP. This CDR3 is 15 amino acids long. The CDR3 here is CASGLKGLAGGEQYF. The DNA of the CDR3 is TGTGCTAGTGGTTTGAAGGGACTAGCGGGAGGCGAGCAGTACTTC.

V and J are TRBV27 and TRBJ2-1; possibly TRBD2 for D (6 bases). Looked up from germline, CDR1 is MNHEY and CDR2 is SMNVEV (reference sequence). CDR3 length: 16 residues. Trimming took 0 bases from V and 7 from J, leaving 16 bases between them. The CDR3 is CASSLSSQGGENEQFF. As DNA, the CDR3 is TGTGCCAGCAGTTTATCGTCCCAAGGCGGGGAAAATGAGCAGTTCTTC.

The V gene is TRBV5-8, the J gene TRBJ2-7; tentative D call: TRBD1 (6 bases). CDR3 size: 13 residues. The V and J ends lost 5 bases and 4 bases respectively, with 13 bases between them. CDR1 and CDR2 (germline): SGHTS, YDEGEE. The CDR3 here is CASSVQGFYEQYF. DNA for the CDR3: TGTGCCAGCAGTGTACAGGGTTTTTACGAGCAGTACTTC.

The V and J genes are TRBV27 and TRBJ1-2, with D tentatively TRBD1 (5 bases). This CDR3 is 14 amino acids long. Between the trimmed V and J ends, which lost 7 bases and 8 bases, there was a span of 20 bases. Germline V gene data show CDR1 as MNHEY and CDR2 as SMNVEV (reference sequence). CDR3 in DNA: TGTGCCAGCACCCAAGGGGATTTTGGGGGGGGCTACACCTTC. Protein: CASTQGDFGGGYTF.

The chain joins TRBV4-3 to TRBJ2-5; D might be TRBD1 (5 bases). Germline loops: CDR1 LGHNA, CDR2 YSLEER. The CDR3 length is 15 residues. The V end was cut by 1 base, the J end by 4 bases, with 13 bases between. CDR3 coding DNA: TGCGCCAGCAGCCAAGGAGCCAGGGCGAGAGAGACCCAGTACTTC. Translating gives CASSQGARARETQYF.

This chain uses TRBV4-1 with TRBJ2-7; a possible D gene is TRBD1 (5 bases). V was shortened by 4 bases and J by 11 bases, with 21 bases between the two germline ends. The CDR3 extends over 14 amino acids. The germline gives CDR1 MGHRA, CDR2 YSYEKL. The CDR3 DNA reads as TGCGCCAGCAGCCCCCGAGAAGGGGCAAAATCGGAGTACTTC. It translates to CASSPREGAKSEYF.

The chain is built from TRBV11-2 and TRBJ2-1; maybe TRBD1 (6 bases). Germline CDR1 and CDR2: SGHAT and FQNNGV. Trimming removed 5 bases from V and 6 bases from J, with 20 bases in between. The CDR3 runs 16 residues. CDR3 amino acids: CASSPKTGNPPNEQFF. The CDR3 DNA is TGTGCCAGCAGCCCAAAAACAGGGAACCCACCCAATGAGCAGTTCTTC.

The chain recombines TRBV15 with TRBJ1-4, with TRBD1 identical over 9 bases. The CDR3 extends over 17 amino acids. V gave up 5 bases and J gave up 5 bases; unmatched junction bases: 12. Per the germline V gene, CDR1 is LNHNV and CDR2 is YYDKDF (reference sequence). The CDR3 loop reads CATSRYGQGQYNEKLFF. The CDR3 DNA follows: TGTGCCACCAGCCGATACGGACAGGGGCAATACAATGAAAAACTGTTTTTT.

The chain employs TRBV30 and TRBJ2-3, with 7 bases identical to TRBD2. From germline, CDR1 is GTSNPN and CDR2 SVGIG (reference sequence). The CDR3 runs to 16 residues. V shed 7 bases, J shed 0 bases, and the junction held 13 bases outside the gene matches. The CDR3 bases are TGTGCCTATTCACGGGACTACCCGCGGAGCACAGATACGCAGTATTTT. Protein product: CAYSRDYPRSTDTQYF.

This clone showed up just once. Other DNA sequences in this specimen translate into the identical CDR3. The rearrangement uses TRBV7-9 and TRBJ2-7; 7 bases line up with TRBD2. The CDR3 length is 14 residues. V lost 0 bases, J lost 2 bases, and 1 base stayed unmatched. Germline CDR1 reads SEHNR; CDR2 reads FQNEAQ (reference sequence). This chain's CDR3 is CASSLAGGTYEQYF. DNA for the CDR3: TGTGCCAGCAGCTTAGCGGGAGGGACCTACGAGCAGTACTTC.

The chain joins TRBV30 to TRBJ2-1; D may be TRBD1 (6 bases). The CDR3 is made up of 15 amino acids. The germline V and J ends were trimmed by 0 bases and 7 bases, with 16 bases remaining between them. Germline V gives CDR1 GTSNPN, CDR2 SVGIG (reference sequence). The CDR3 loop reads CAWSVRTDGRNEQFF. CDR3 in DNA: TGTGCCTGGAGTGTAAGGACAGACGGGCGGAATGAGCAGTTCTTC.

This clone came up a few times. The chain employs TRBV5-6 and TRBJ2-4; tentatively, D is TRBD1 (6 bases). Germline V gene sequence: CDR1 SGHDT, CDR2 YYEEEE. The CDR3 loop spans 14 amino acids. V was clipped by 3 bases and J by 6 bases, with 13 bases between them. The CDR3 sequence is CASSSSRGGNIQYF. The CDR3 DNA follows: TGTGCCAGCAGCTCGTCTCGAGGGGGAAACATTCAGTACTTC.

The chain joins TRBV7-8 to TRBJ2-7; 9 bases map to TRBD2. This CDR3 comprises 16 residues. CDR1 is SGHVS, CDR2 FQNEAQ, per germline. Trimming took 2 bases from V and 0 from J; bases not matched to a gene: 5. This CDR3 is CASSLILAGLSYEQYF. CDR3 sequence (DNA): TGTGCCAGCAGCTTAATACTAGCGGGCCTCTCCTACGAGCAGTACTTC.

V is TRBV7-9 and J is TRBJ1-5; perhaps TRBD1 as D (6 bases). The V and J ends lost 4 bases and 11 bases respectively, with 21 bases between them. Germline assignment: CDR1 SEHNR and CDR2 FQNEAQ (reference sequence). The CDR3 extends over 15 amino acids. CDR3 sequence: CASSSRGGAPLTQHF. The CDR3, as DNA: TGTGCCAGCAGCTCACGAGGGGGGGCCCCTCTGACCCAGCATTTT.

The rearrangement uses TRBV10-1 and TRBJ2-1; 7 bases fit TRBD1. Germline V gives CDR1 WNHNN, CDR2 SYGVQD (reference sequence). With V trimmed by 5 bases and J by 6 bases, 4 bases remained unmatched. The CDR3 is 13 amino acids. CDR3 DNA: TGCGCCAGCAGTTTAGCAGGGGGCAATGAGCAGTTCTTC. The encoded protein is CASSLAGGNEQFF.

The CDR3 here is CASSLPPGGGPGAQYF. Written as DNA, the CDR3 is TGTGCCAGCAGCCTACCCCCCGGGGGTGGACCGGGGGCCCAGTACTTC. The V and J genes are TRBV5-4 and TRBJ2-5, with a possible D match to TRBD2 (6 bases). CDR3 length equals 16 residues. Germline lookup yields CDR1 SGHNT and CDR2 YYREEE (reference sequence). Trimming stripped 4 bases from V and 9 bases from J, with 25 bases between.

The chain recombines TRBV6-1 with TRBJ2-7, with no clear D. V was clipped by 2 bases and J by 2 bases, with 10 bases between them. Germline CDR1 and CDR2: MNHNS and SASEGT. This CDR3 has 14 amino acids. The CDR3 loop is CASSESWSPYEQYF. The CDR3 DNA reads TGTGCCAGCAGTGAATCATGGAGTCCCTACGAGCAGTACTTC.

The chain recombines TRBV2 with TRBJ2-5; TRBD1 is a possible D gene (6 bases). V gave up 4 bases and J gave up 4 bases, with 16 bases separating them. In germline, CDR1 is SNHLY, CDR2 FYNNEI. This CDR3 is built from 15 residues. The CDR3 loop is CASSGEQGWGETQYF. The CDR3 DNA follows: TGTGCCAGCAGTGGGGAACAGGGTTGGGGAGAGACCCAGTACTTC. Complete variable domain (other parts from reference TRBV2 and TRBJ2-5): EPEVTQTPSHQVTQMGQEVILRCVPISNHLYFYWYRQILGQKVEFLVSFYNNEISEKSEIFDDQFSVERPDGSNFTLKIRSTKLEDSAMYFCASSGEQGWGETQYFGPGTRLLVL.

This chain uses TRBV13 with TRBJ1-2, with TRBD1 matching over 7 bases. Trimming at V came to 1 base and at J to 4 bases, leaving 3 bases not matched to a gene. Germline V gene sequence: CDR1 PRHDT, CDR2 FYEKMQ (reference sequence). The CDR3 has 14 amino acids. The CDR3, as DNA: TGTGCCAGCAGCTTAGAAGGGACAGCCTATGGCTACACCTTC. It codes for CASSLEGTAYGYTF.

This clone is a singleton in its sample. The chain combines TRBV7-9 with TRBJ2-7, with a weak D call TRBD2 (7 bases). CDR1 and CDR2 from the germline V gene are SEHNR and FQNEAQ (reference sequence). V was trimmed by 5 bases and J by 2 bases, leaving 10 bases between them. CDR3 length: 13 residues. In DNA, the CDR3 is TGTGCCAGCAGCGAGGGGGGGACCTACGAGCAGTACTTC. Encoded protein: CASSEGGTYEQYF.

This clone was observed once. The chain is built from TRBV12-5 and TRBJ1-2, with D possibly being TRBD1 (5 bases). CDR3 length equals 13 residues. The V gene's germline CDR1 is LGHNT and CDR2 FRNRAP. V lost 5 bases and J lost 8, with 15 bases in between. The CDR3 here is CASGTPGEWGYTF. The CDR3 bases are TGTGCTAGTGGTACCCCGGGGGAATGGGGCTACACCTTC.

This rearrangement joins TRBV16 to TRBJ1-1; D gene ambiguous. Germline V gene data show CDR1 as KGHSY and CDR2 as FQNENV. V lost 8 bases, J lost 1 base, and 8 bases lay in between. This CDR3 comprises 12 residues. In nucleotides, the CDR3 is TGTGCCAGCGGCAAACAGAACACTGAAGCTTTCTTT. The encoded protein is CASGKQNTEAFF.

This clone appeared a single time. The chain has TRBV30 and TRBJ1-3, with D unclear. The CDR3 is 14 residues long. The germline CDR1 and CDR2 sequences are GTSNPN and SVGIG (reference sequence). Trimming took off 3 bases at V and 6 bases at J, with 15 bases between the two ends. The CDR3 DNA reads TGTGCCTGGAGAGTTAGAGAACGCACAAACACCATATATTTT. It codes for CAWRVRERTNTIYF.

The chain recombines TRBV5-1 with TRBJ2-5; D perhaps matches TRBD1 (5 bases). Trimming removed 3 bases from V and 0 bases from J, with 9 bases in between. The length of the CDR3 is 14 residues. In germline, CDR1 is SGHRS, CDR2 YFSETQ. The CDR3 bases are TGCGCCAGCAGCTCATCAGGGTACCAAGAGACCCAGTACTTC. Protein: CASSSSGYQETQYF.

V and J are TRBV7-2 and TRBJ2-1; 14 bases agree with TRBD2. The V and J ends lost 3 bases and 7 bases, in that order; junction bases with no gene match: 2. From germline, CDR1 is SGHTA and CDR2 FQGNSA. This CDR3 is 15 amino acids long. CDR3 nucleotides: TGTGCCAGCAGCTTCGGGACTAGCGGGGGAAATGAGCAGTTCTTC. Translation: CASSFGTSGGNEQFF.

This clone was seen more than once but under ten times. The chain has TRBV4-2 and TRBJ2-3, with TRBD2 matching 15 bases. After removal of 0 bases from V and 0 bases from J, the junction contained 10 bases not matched to a gene. Germline CDR1 and CDR2: LGHNA and YNFKEQ. The CDR3 length is 21 residues. The CDR3 reads CASSQEPGTSGGRPSTDTQYF. CDR3 sequence (DNA): TGTGCCAGCAGCCAAGAACCGGGGACTAGCGGGGGGCGACCTAGCACAGATACGCAGTATTTT.